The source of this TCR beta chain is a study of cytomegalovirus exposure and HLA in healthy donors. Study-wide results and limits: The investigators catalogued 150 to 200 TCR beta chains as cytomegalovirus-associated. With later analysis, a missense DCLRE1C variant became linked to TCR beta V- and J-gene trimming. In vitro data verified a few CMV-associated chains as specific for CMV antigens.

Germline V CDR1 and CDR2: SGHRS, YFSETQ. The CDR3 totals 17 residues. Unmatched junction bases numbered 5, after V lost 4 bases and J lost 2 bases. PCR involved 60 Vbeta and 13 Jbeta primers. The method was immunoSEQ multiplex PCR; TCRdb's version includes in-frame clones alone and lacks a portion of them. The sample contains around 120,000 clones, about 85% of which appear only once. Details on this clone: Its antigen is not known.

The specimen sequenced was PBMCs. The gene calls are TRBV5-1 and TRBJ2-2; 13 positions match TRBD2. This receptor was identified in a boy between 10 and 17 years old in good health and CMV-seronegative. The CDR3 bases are TGCGCCAGCAGCGGAGGACTAGCGGGGGAAAACACCGGGGAGCTGTTTTTT. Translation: CASSGGLAGENTGELFF.